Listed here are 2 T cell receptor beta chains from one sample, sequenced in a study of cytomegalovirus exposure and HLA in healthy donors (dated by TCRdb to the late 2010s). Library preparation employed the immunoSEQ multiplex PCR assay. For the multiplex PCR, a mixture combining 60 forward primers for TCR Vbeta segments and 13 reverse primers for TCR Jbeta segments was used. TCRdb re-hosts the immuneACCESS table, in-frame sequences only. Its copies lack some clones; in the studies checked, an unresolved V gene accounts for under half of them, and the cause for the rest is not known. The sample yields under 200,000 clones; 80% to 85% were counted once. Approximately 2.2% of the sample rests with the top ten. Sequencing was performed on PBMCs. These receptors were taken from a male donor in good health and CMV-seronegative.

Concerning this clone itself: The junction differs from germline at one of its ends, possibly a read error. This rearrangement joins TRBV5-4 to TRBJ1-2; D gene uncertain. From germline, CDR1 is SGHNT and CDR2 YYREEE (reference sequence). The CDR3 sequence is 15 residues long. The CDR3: CASSQLTAPVEGYTF. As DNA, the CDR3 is TGCGCCAGCAGCCAATTAACCGCCCCGGTCGAAGGCTACACCTTC.

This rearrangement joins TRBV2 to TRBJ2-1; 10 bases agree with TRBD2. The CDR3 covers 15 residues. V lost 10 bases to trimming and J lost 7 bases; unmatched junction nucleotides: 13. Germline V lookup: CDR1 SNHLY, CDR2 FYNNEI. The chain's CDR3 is CANPGERGGRNEQFF. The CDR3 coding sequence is TGTGCCAACCCTGGGGAGCGGGGGGGTCGAAATGAGCAGTTCTTC.